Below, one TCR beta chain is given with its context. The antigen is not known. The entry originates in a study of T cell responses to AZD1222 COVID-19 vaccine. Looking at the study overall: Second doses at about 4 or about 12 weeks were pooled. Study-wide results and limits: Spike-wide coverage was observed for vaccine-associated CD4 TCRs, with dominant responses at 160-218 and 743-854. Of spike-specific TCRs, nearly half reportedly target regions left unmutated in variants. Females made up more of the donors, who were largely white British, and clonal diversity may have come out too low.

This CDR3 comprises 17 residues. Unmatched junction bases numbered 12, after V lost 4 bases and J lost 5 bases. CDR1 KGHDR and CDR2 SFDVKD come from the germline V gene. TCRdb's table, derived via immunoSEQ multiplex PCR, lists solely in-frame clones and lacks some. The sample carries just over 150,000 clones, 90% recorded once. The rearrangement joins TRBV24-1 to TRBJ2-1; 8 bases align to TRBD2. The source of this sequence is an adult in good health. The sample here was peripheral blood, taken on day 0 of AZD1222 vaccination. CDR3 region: CATSDRSLAGFNNEQFF. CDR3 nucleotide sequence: TGTGCCACCAGTGACCGTTCGCTAGCGGGCTTTAACAATGAGCAGTTCTTC.